The clone carrying this T cell receptor beta chain was detected only a few times. Its antigen is not known. Trimming removed 2 bases at V and 8 bases at J, with 7 bases between. This CDR3 contains 12 residues. Germline V gene lookup returns CDR1 WSHSY and CDR2 SAAADI. TCRdb re-called the RT-PCR reads with MiXCR, one entry per CDR3 protein. The sample lists under 550,000 distinct CDR3 sequences; approximately 7.1% were seen once. The data derive from a study of response to subunit inactivated influenza vaccine. Overall study findings and caveats: Authors suggested each seasonal influenza vaccination recruits few new T cells.

The J gene is TRBJ1-5, the V gene TRBV10-2; no firm D call. The input for sequencing was PBMCs from blood, taken about 24 months after vaccination. The receptor's source is a man aged 45 to 75 who received an inactivated influenza vaccine. CDR3 bases: TGCGCCAGCAGTGAGGGGCTGGAGCCCCAGCATTTT. It is translated as CASSEGLEPQHF.